Shown below are 19 T cell receptor beta chains from a single sample sequenced in a study of T cell repertoires in cytomegalovirus infection. TCRdb recomputed calls from the reads with MiXCR, one row per CDR3 protein. The profile shows a few hundred thousand distinct CDR3 sequences, 15% to 20% of them singletons. The sequencing sample was made of PBMCs. These receptors were collected from a human donor in good health (CMV status not recorded). Some clones in this sample may be carry-over from other donors' samples.

This sequence joins TRBV7-8 and TRBJ2-5; D not certain. Germline CDR1 and CDR2: SGHVS and FQNEAQ. This CDR3 is 14 amino acids long. V lost 5 bases to trimming and J lost 4 bases, with 14 bases between them. The DNA of the CDR3 is TGTGCCAGCAGCCATCCCACAAATCGAGAGACCCAGTACTTC. Translated: CASSHPTNRETQYF.

This clonotype appeared many times. The rearrangement joins TRBV7-2 to TRBJ1-2; 7 bases are a match to TRBD1. The CDR3 extends over 14 amino acids. Trimming cost V 5 bases and J 2 bases; bases outside gene matches: 5. The germline CDR1 and CDR2 sequences are SGHTA and FQGNSA. CDR3 sequence: CASSVLTGNYGYTF. The CDR3 DNA reads TGTGCCAGCAGCGTGTTGACAGGGAACTATGGCTACACCTTC.

This clonotype was observed a few times. This CDR3 is CASIRGTVKQKLFF. CDR3 nucleotide sequence: TGTGCCAGCATCCGCGGGACAGTTAAACAGAAACTGTTTTTT. This chain joins TRBV2 and TRBJ1-4, with TRBD1 matching over 7 bases. Germline CDR1 reads SNHLY; CDR2 reads FYNNEI. V shed 7 bases and J 11 bases; nucleotides not matched to a gene: 13. The CDR3 contains 14 residues.

This clonotype came up a few times. The V and J genes are TRBV7-2 and TRBJ2-3, with D perhaps matching TRBD1 (6 bases). The germline V gene encodes CDR1 SGHTA and CDR2 FQGNSA. V lost 5 bases, J lost 5 bases, and 8 bases lay in between. This CDR3 is built from 12 residues. CDR3 in DNA: TGTGCCAGCAGCAGGGGGATAGATACGCAGTATTTT. It yields the protein CASSRGIDTQYF.

V gene TRBV7-9 combines with J gene TRBJ1-3; no definite D call. V was shortened by 5 bases and J by 3 bases, with 14 bases between the two germline ends. The CDR3 runs 15 residues. Germline-derived CDR1 and CDR2 are SEHNR and FQNEAQ (reference sequence). CDR3 coding DNA: TGTGCCAGCAGCCCACAGACCCCGATTGGAAACACCATATATTTT. It translates to CASSPQTPIGNTIYF.

This clonotype was picked up a small number of times. The chain carries TRBV6-6 and TRBJ2-7, with 12 nucleotides matching TRBD1. This CDR3 has 15 residues. The V and J ends lost 7 bases and 6 bases, in that order; junction bases with no gene match: 10. CDR1 and CDR2 from the germline V gene are MNHNY and SVGAGI (reference sequence). CDR3 sequence: CASNKEGTGGSEQYF. The CDR3 bases are TGTGCCAGCAATAAAGAAGGGACAGGGGGCAGCGAGCAGTACTTC.

This sequence joins TRBV19 and TRBJ1-5; D is perhaps TRBD1 (5 bases). Germline V gives CDR1 LNHDA, CDR2 SQIVND (reference sequence). CDR3 length: 13 amino acids. V lost 9 bases and J lost 5, with 14 bases in between. The CDR3 spells CASKGPGDQPQHF. Here the CDR3 DNA reads TGTGCCAGCAAGGGGCCCGGGGATCAGCCCCAGCATTTT.

This sequence joins TRBV20-1 and TRBJ2-7, with D perhaps TRBD1 (6 bases). Germline-derived CDR1 and CDR2 are DFQATT and SNEGSKA (reference sequence). CDR3 size: 13 residues. Trimming left V 5 bases short and J 4 bases short, with 15 bases between. CDR3 protein: CSARARGWYEQYF. The CDR3, as DNA: TGCAGTGCTCGTGCCAGGGGTTGGTACGAGCAGTACTTC.

This clonotype has just a few counts. V is TRBV4-2 and J is TRBJ2-5; TRBD1 matches 8 bases. The CDR3 totals 15 residues. CDR1 and CDR2 from the germline V gene are LGHNA and YNFKEQ. V lost 1 base, J lost 5 bases, and 6 bases stayed unmatched. The CDR3 DNA reads as TGTGCCAGCAGCCAAGTTGGGCAGGGGGCTGAGACCCAGTACTTC. Protein product: CASSQVGQGAETQYF.

This clonotype appeared many times. This sequence joins TRBV7-2 and TRBJ1-2; tentatively, D is TRBD1 (6 bases). The CDR3 extends over 14 amino acids. Trimming pared 5 bases from V and 8 bases from J, leaving 18 bases between. Germline lookup yields CDR1 SGHTA and CDR2 FQGNSA. The CDR3 here is CASSPGGHLGGYTF. In DNA form, the CDR3 reads TGTGCCAGCAGCCCGGGGGGGCATCTAGGAGGCTACACCTTC.

The chain carries TRBV12-3 or TRBV12-4 and TRBJ2-1; D uncertain. The CDR3 contains 13 residues. V gave up 8 bases and J gave up 7 bases, with 15 bases separating them. CDR3 region: CASQSPLWNEQFF. The CDR3 nucleotides are TGTGCCAGCCAATCCCCCCTGTGGAATGAGCAGTTCTTC.

V gene TRBV5-4 combines with J gene TRBJ1-2; a weak D match, TRBD1 (5 bases). The V end lost 0 bases, the J end lost 5 bases, and 11 bases lay between the germline ends. The CDR3 is 14 residues long. Germline CDR1 and CDR2: SGHNT and YYREEE (reference sequence). The CDR3 region has the DNA TGTGCCAGCAGCTTGGAGGGACGGTGTTATGGCTACACCTTC. Protein: CASSLEGRCYGYTF.

The V gene is TRBV20-1, the J gene TRBJ2-3, with 10 bases identical to TRBD2. V shed 4 bases and J 6 bases; nucleotides not matched to a gene: 4. The germline gives CDR1 DFQATT, CDR2 SNEGSKA (reference sequence). The CDR3 has 13 residues. CDR3 sequence reads: CSAIAGGGDTQYF. The DNA of the CDR3 is TGCAGTGCTATAGCGGGAGGTGGGGATACGCAGTATTTT.

V and J are TRBV6-5 and TRBJ2-1, with D possibly TRBD1 on 6 matching bases. CDR1 and CDR2 from the germline V gene are MNHEY and SVGAGI. The CDR3 consists of 13 residues. The V and J ends lost 5 bases and 6 bases respectively, with 11 bases between them. Here the CDR3 DNA reads TGTGCCAGCAGTAGGACAGAAACCAATGAGCAGTTCTTC. It is translated as CASSRTETNEQFF.

This clonotype was seen repeatedly, ten times or more. The chain employs TRBV7-6 and TRBJ2-1; D is uncertain. Germline assignment: CDR1 SGHVS and CDR2 FNYEAQ. With 3 bases removed from V and 5 bases from J, the gap between germline ends came to 8 bases. This CDR3 region has 13 residues. DNA for the CDR3: TGTGCCAGCAGCTTGCAGATGAACAATGAGCAGTTCTTC. Translating gives CASSLQMNNEQFF.

This clonotype has only a few counts. V usage is TRBV12-3 or TRBV12-4 and J usage is TRBJ1-5; 7 bases match TRBD1. Trimming removed 5 bases from V and 4 bases from J; junction bases left unmatched: 8. The CDR3 sequence is 15 residues long. Written as DNA, the CDR3 is TGTGCCAGCAGTAAACGGGACAGCCTTAATCAGCCCCAGCATTTT. It specifies CASSKRDSLNQPQHF.

This clonotype has more than one count but fewer than ten. V usage is TRBV11-2 and J usage is TRBJ2-1; D is possibly TRBD2 (6 bases). This CDR3 spans 15 amino acids. Germline V gene data show CDR1 as SGHAT and CDR2 as FQNNGV. V lost 5 bases, J lost 2 bases, and 13 bases lay in between. CDR3: CASSRGFKPYNEQFF. CDR3 sequence (DNA): TGTGCCAGCAGCCGGGGGTTTAAGCCCTACAATGAGCAGTTCTTC.

This chain uses TRBV28 with TRBJ2-2, with 7 bases fitting TRBD2. The V and J ends lost 8 bases and 6 bases, in that order; junction bases with no gene match: 6. This CDR3 spans 13 amino acids. Germline-derived CDR1 and CDR2 are MDHEN and SYDVKM. For the CDR3, the DNA is TGTGCCAGCCGACTAGCTCCCGCCGGGGAGCTGTTTTTT. Encoded protein: CASRLAPAGELFF.

This clonotype has just a few counts. The J gene is TRBJ2-1, the V gene TRBV3-1; D may be TRBD1 (8 bases). Per the germline V gene, CDR1 is LGHDT and CDR2 is YNNKEL (reference sequence). The CDR3 consists of 18 residues. V lost 0 bases, J lost 8 bases, and 23 bases lay in between. CDR3: CASSQDNWGRQGRDEQFF. Here the CDR3 DNA reads TGTGCCAGCAGCCAAGATAATTGGGGCCGACAGGGGAGGGATGAGCAGTTCTTC.